This T cell receptor (beta chain) appears in the sequencing data of a study of T cell responses to AZD1222 COVID-19 vaccine. A note on this clone: Antigen unknown. Distinct nucleotide sequences in the sample also encode this CDR3.

With 3 bases removed from V and 1 base from J, the gap between germline ends came to 6 bases. Germline loops: CDR1 SGHVS, CDR2 FQNEAQ. This CDR3 comprises 13 residues. Profiled with immunoSEQ multiplex PCR; TCRdb holds only in-frame clones, not every one. Of some 140,000 clones in the sample, roughly nine tenths were seen once. Study results and caveats: In the spike-specific TCR repertoire, nearly half reportedly target unmutated variant regions. Clonal diversity was possibly underestimated; the donors were predominantly white British and more often female. Repertoires were obtained only post-peak T cell response.

The chain uses TRBV7-8 and TRBJ1-1; D is undetermined. The source was peripheral blood, collected on day 0 of AZD1222 vaccination. The clonotype originates from an adult in good health. CDR3 in DNA: TGTGCCAGCAGCTTGGCCCCGAACACTGAAGCTTTCTTT. Translating it yields CASSLAPNTEAFF.